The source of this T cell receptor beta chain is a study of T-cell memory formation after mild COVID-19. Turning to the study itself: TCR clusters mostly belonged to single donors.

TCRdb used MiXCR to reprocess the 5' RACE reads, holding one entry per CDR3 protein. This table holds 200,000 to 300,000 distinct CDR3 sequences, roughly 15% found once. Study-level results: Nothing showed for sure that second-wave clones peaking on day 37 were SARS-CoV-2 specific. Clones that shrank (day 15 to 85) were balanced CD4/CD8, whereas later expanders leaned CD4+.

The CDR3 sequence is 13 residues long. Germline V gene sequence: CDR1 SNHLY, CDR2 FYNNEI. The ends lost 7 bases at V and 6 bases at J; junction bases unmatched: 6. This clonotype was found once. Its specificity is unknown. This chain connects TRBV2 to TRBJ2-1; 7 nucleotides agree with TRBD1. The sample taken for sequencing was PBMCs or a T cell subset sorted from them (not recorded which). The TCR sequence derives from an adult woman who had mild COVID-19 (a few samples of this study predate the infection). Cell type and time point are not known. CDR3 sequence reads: CASTRTGSNEQFF. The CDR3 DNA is TGTGCCAGCACCCGGACAGGAAGCAATGAGCAGTTCTTC.